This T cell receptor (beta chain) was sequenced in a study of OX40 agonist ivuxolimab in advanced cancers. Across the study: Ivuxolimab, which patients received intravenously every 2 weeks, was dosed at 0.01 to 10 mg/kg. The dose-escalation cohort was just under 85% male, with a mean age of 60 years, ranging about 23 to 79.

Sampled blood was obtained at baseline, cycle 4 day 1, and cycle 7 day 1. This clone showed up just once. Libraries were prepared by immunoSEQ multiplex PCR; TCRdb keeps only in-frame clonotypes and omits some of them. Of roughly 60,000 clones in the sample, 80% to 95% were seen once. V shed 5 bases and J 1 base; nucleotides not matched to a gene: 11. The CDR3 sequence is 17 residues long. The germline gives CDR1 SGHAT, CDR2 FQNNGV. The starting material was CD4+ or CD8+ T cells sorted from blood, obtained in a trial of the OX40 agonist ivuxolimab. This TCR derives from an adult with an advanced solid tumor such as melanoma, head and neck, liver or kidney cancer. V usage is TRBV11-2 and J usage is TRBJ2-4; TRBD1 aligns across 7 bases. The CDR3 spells CASSQTGQPWAKNIQYF. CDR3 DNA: TGTGCCAGCAGCCAAACGGGACAGCCTTGGGCCAAAAACATTCAGTACTTC.